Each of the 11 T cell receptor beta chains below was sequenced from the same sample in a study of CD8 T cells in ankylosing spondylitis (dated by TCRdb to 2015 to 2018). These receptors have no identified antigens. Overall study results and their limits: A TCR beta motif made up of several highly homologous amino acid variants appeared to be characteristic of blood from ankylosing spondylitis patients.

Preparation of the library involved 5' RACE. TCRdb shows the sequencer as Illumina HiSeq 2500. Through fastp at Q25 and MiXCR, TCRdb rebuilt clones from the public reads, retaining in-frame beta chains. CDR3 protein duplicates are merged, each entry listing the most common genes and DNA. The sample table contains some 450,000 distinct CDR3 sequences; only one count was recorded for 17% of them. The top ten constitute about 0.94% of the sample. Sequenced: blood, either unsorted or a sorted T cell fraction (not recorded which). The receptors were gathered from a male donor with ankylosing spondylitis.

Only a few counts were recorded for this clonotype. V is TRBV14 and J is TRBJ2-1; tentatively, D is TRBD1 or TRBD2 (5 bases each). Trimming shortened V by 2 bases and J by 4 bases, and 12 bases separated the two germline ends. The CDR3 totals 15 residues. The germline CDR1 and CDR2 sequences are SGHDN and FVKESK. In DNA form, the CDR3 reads TGTGCCAGCAGCCAACCCGGGACCCCGTACAATGAGCAGTTCTTC. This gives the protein CASSQPGTPYNEQFF.

CDR3 DNA sequence: TGTGCCAGCAGCCGGTCATCGGGGATCGATGAAAAACTGTTTTTT. Translating gives CASSRSSGIDEKLFF. J is TRBJ1-4 and V is TRBV5-5; no definite D call. Germline CDR1 and CDR2: SGHKS and YYEKEE (reference sequence). Trimming left V 4 bases short and J 6 bases short, with 16 bases between. This CDR3 is 15 amino acids long.

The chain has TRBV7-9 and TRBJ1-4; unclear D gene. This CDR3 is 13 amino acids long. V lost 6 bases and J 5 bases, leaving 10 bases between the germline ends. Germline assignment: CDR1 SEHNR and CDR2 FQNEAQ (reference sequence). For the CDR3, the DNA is TGTGCCAGCAGTTTCGGCTTAAATGAAAAACTGTTTTTT. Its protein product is CASSFGLNEKLFF.

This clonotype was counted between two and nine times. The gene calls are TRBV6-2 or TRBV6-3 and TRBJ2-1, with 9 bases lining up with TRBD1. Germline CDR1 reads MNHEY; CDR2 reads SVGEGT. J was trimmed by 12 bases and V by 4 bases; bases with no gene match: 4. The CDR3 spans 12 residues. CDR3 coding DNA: TGTGCCAGCAGTTCCACGGGACAGGGGCAGTTCTTC. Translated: CASSSTGQGQFF.

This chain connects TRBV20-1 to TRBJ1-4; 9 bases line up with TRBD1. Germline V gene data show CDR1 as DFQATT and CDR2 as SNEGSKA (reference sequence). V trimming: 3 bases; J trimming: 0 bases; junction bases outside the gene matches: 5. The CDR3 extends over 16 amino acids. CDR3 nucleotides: TGCAGTGCTAGTGGGGGGACAGGGTCAACTAATGAAAAACTGTTTTTT. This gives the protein CSASGGTGSTNEKLFF.

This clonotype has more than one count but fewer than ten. Here the CDR3 DNA reads TGCGCCAGCAGCCAGGCACCAACCAAGCCCTACGAGCAGTACTTC. Translated: CASSQAPTKPYEQYF. The chain carries TRBV4-1 and TRBJ2-7, with unresolved D. CDR3 length: 15 residues. With 3 bases removed from V and 2 bases from J, the gap between germline ends came to 14 bases. Germline CDR1 and CDR2: MGHRA and YSYEKL.

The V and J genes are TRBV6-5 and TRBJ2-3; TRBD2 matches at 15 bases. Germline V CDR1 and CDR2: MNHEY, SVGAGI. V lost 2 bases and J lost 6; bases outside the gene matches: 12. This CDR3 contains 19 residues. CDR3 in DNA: TGTGCCAGCAGTTACACCGGGACTAGCGGGAGGCTAAGCGGGGATACGCAGTATTTT. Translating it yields CASSYTGTSGRLSGDTQYF.

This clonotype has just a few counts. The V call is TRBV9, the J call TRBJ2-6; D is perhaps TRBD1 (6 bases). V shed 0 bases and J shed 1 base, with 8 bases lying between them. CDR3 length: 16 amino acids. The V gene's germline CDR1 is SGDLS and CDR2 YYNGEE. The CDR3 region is CASSVGDTSGANVLTF. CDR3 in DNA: TGTGCCAGCAGCGTAGGGGACACGTCTGGGGCCAACGTCCTGACTTTC.

DNA of the CDR3: TGCAGTGCTTTGGCGGGAGAACTCTCCGAGCAGTACTTC. Amino acid sequence: CSALAGELSEQYF. The genes are TRBV20-1 and TRBJ2-7, with 7 positions matching TRBD2. Trimming removed 5 bases from V and 6 bases from J; junction bases left unmatched: 10. The CDR3 is 13 residues long. Germline-derived CDR1 and CDR2 are DFQATT and SNEGSKA (reference sequence).

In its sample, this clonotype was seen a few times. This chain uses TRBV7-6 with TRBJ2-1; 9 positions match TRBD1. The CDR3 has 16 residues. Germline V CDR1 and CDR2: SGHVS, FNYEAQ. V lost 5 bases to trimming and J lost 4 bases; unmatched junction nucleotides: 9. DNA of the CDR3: TGTGCCAGCAGCGCAGCCGGGACAGGGAGTTACAATGAGCAGTTCTTC. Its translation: CASSAAGTGSYNEQFF.

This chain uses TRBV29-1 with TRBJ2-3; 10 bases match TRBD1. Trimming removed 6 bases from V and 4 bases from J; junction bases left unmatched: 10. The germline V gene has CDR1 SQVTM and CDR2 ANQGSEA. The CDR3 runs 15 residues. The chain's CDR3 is CSVTGQGLGPDTQYF. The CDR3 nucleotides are TGCAGCGTCACGGGACAGGGGTTGGGGCCAGATACGCAGTATTTT.